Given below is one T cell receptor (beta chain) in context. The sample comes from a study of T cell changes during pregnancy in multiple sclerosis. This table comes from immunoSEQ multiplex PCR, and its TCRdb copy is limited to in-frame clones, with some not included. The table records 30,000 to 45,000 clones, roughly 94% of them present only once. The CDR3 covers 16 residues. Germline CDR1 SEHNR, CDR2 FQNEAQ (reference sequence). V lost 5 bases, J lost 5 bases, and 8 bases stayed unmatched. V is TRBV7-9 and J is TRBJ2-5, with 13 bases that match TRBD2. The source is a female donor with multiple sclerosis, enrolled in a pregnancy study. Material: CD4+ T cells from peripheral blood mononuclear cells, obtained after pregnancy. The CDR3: CASSPPTSGGWETQYF. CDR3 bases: TGTGCCAGCAGCCCCCCGACTAGCGGGGGGTGGGAGACCCAGTACTTC.